The rows below give T cell receptor beta chains drawn from one sample of a study of cytomegalovirus exposure and HLA in healthy donors. Sequencing was performed with immunoSEQ multiplex PCR; in TCRdb, only in-frame clones are kept and a portion is missing. In the table there are roughly 170,000 clones, about 68% of which are singletons. Sequencing input: PBMCs. The receptors come from a female donor in good health and CMV-seronegative. CDR3s include the opening cysteine and the closing phenylalanine or tryptophan. The order of the fields is D gene, J gene, clone size, V gene, CDR3 DNA, CDR3 protein. The D gene is left open where the match is weak. Where a row states a size, it is once, few, many or the class of an expanded clone; other rows omit it.

>NA|TRBJ2-2|NA|TRBV5-1
TGCGCCAGCATAGAGGAAGGTAAGGACACCGGGGAGCTGTTTTTT
CASIEEGKDTGELFF
>TRBD1|TRBJ2-3|NA|TRBV5-1
TGCGCCAGCAGCCCCGGGACAGGGGGCTCAGATACGCAGTATTTT
CASSPGTGGSDTQYF
>TRBD1|TRBJ2-1|few|TRBV4-3
TGCGCCAGCAGCCAGGGACAGTTTTCCGATGAGCAGTTCTTC
CASSQGQFSDEQFF
>NA|TRBJ2-1|few|TRBV4-1
TGCGCCAGCAGCCAAGATTCTCCTAGCGCCAGCTCCTACAATGAGCAGTTCTTC
CASSQDSPSASSYNEQFF
>NA|TRBJ2-1|NA|TRBV11-2
TGTGCCAGCAGCTTTATCGGGGGGCCATATGAGCAGTTCTTC
CASSFIGGPYEQFF
>NA|TRBJ2-7|NA|TRBV7-9
TGTTCCAGCAGCCCCACAGGCGCAGAGGCCTACGAGCAGTACTTC
CSSSPTGAEAYEQYF
>TRBD1|TRBJ1-5|NA|TRBV28
TGTGCCAGCAGTTTAGGGGGGACAGTCAATCAGCCCCAGCATTTT
CASSLGGTVNQPQHF
>NA|TRBJ2-1|NA|TRBV5-5
TGTGCCAGCAGCTTTGGGGGGGCAACCTACAATGAGCAGTTCTTC
CASSFGGATYNEQFF
>NA|TRBJ1-4|NA|TRBV21-1
TGTGCCAGCATCCCAGCCCGGACAGATGCATTTGAAAAACTGTTTTTT
CASIPARTDAFEKLFF
>NA|TRBJ2-3|NA|TRBV30
TGTGCCTGGAGTGAGGTGGGACATCCCACGGATACGCAGTATTTT
CAWSEVGHPTDTQYF
>TRBD1|TRBJ1-4|NA|TRBV6-5
TGTGCCAGCAGTCGAACAGGGGGTTTGAATGAAAAACTGTTTTTT
CASSRTGGLNEKLFF